Presented here are 21 T cell receptor beta chains from one specimen sequenced in a study of monozygotic twins with inflammatory bowel disease. TCRdb reprocessed the 5' RACE reads and keeps a single row for each CDR3 protein, giving no DNA. Seen in this sample are about 450,000 distinct CDR3 sequences; the ten most common clones hold about 2.3%. Material: blood. All receptors derive from a human donor with ulcerative colitis or Crohn's disease, or a healthy co-twin of an affected twin (not recorded which).

The gene calls are TRBV14 and TRBJ2-5; TCRdb selects TRBD1, and the lack of DNA leaves this call unchecked. Germline values: CDR1 SGHDN, CDR2 FVKESK. The CDR3 covers 15 residues. The CDR3 protein is CASSQDLQGRETQYF. Full variable domain (outside the CDR3, taken from reference TRBV14 and TRBJ2-5): EAGVTQFPSHSVIEKGQTVTLRCDPISGHDNLYWYRRVMGKEIKFLLHFVKESKQDESGMPNNRFLAERTGGTYSTLKVQPAELEDSGVYFCASSQDLQGRETQYFGPGTRLLVL.

The V gene is TRBV10-3, the J gene TRBJ1-2; TCRdb's D gene call, TRBD1, goes unchecked for lack of DNA. Germline V gene sequence: CDR1 ENHRY, CDR2 SYGVKD. This CDR3 region has 14 residues. CDR3 loop: CAISERLPGSGYTF.

The V and J genes are TRBV9 and TRBJ2-2; TCRdb outputs TRBD1, but without DNA this stays unchecked. Germline V gene data show CDR1 as SGDLS and CDR2 as YYNGEE. CDR3 length: 14 amino acids. This CDR3 reads CASSDRVVAGELFF. Variable domain in full (rest from reference TRBV9 and TRBJ2-2): DSGVTQTPKHLITATGQRVTLRCSPRSGDLSVYWYQQSLDQGLQFLIQYYNGEERAKGNILERFSAQQFPDLHSELNLSSLELGDSALYFCASSDRVVAGELFFGEGSRLTVL.

The chain employs TRBV2 and TRBJ2-1. CDR1 is SNHLY and CDR2 is FYNNEI in the germline V gene. This CDR3 contains 13 residues. The CDR3 region is CATGKSSYNEQFF.

V and J are TRBV7-2 and TRBJ2-3; TCRdb designates TRBD2, a call that cannot be tested without DNA. This CDR3 comprises 14 residues. CDR1 SGHTA and CDR2 FQGNSA come from the germline V gene. The CDR3 loop reads CASSAGLASDTQYF.

The chain uses TRBV5-1 and TRBJ2-3. The CDR3 has 17 amino acids. Germline V gene sequence: CDR1 SGHRS, CDR2 YFSETQ. The CDR3 here is CASSLSFSRNPTDTQYF.

The chain joins TRBV12-3 or TRBV12-4 to TRBJ1-1; TCRdb's D gene call, TRBD1, goes unchecked for lack of DNA. CDR3 length equals 15 residues. Here the CDR3 reads CASRGQGIGNTEAFF.

V gene TRBV27 combines with J gene TRBJ2-7; the TRBD2 assignment by TCRdb is unverifiable without DNA. The length of the CDR3 is 15 residues. Per germline, CDR1 MNHEY and CDR2 SMNVEV (reference sequence). CDR3 sequence reads: CASSLFGGAEYEQYF.

The gene calls are TRBV7-8 and TRBJ2-7; no DNA is available, so the TRBD1 call from TCRdb remains unchecked. This CDR3 region has 14 residues. Germline CDR1 and CDR2: SGHVS and FQNEAQ. CDR3 residues: CASSFGTTSYEQYF.

This chain joins TRBV29-1 and TRBJ2-1; TCRdb designates TRBD1, a call that cannot be tested without DNA. Germline values: CDR1 SQVTM, CDR2 ANQGSEA. The CDR3 consists of 13 residues. The CDR3: CSVGGALGQGRFF.

This sequence joins TRBV20-1 and TRBJ2-1; TCRdb calls TRBD1, which cannot be checked without DNA. Germline V lookup: CDR1 DFQATT, CDR2 SNEGSKA (reference sequence). The CDR3 consists of 16 residues. This CDR3 is CSAPIRTGTSYNEQFF.

CDR3 sequence reads: CASSPRPGTGRYEQFF. The chain uses TRBV6-2 or TRBV6-3 and TRBJ2-1; TCRdb names TRBD1, which stays unverified in the absence of DNA. The CDR3 covers 16 residues. Germline loops: CDR1 MNHEY, CDR2 SVGEGT.

This rearrangement joins TRBV12-3 or TRBV12-4 to TRBJ2-2. This CDR3 has 17 amino acids. This CDR3 is CASSQSPTLINTGELFF.

The chain uses TRBV27 and TRBJ2-1; the TRBD1 assignment by TCRdb is unverifiable without DNA. The germline CDR1 and CDR2 sequences are MNHEY and SMNVEV (reference sequence). This CDR3 has 14 residues. CDR3 residues: CASSTNRESGEQFF.

The chain carries TRBV6-2 or TRBV6-3 and TRBJ2-7; with no DNA, the TCRdb D assignment of TRBD2 cannot be verified. This CDR3 has 15 residues. Germline CDR1 reads MNHEY; CDR2 reads SVGEGT. The CDR3 sequence: CASNEREGLSYEQYF.

J is TRBJ1-4 and V is TRBV20-1. Germline V gives CDR1 DFQATT, CDR2 SNEGSKA (reference sequence). The length of the CDR3 is 14 residues. CDR3 in amino acids: CSAGHESTNEKLFF.

The gene calls are TRBV20-1 and TRBJ2-3; the TRBD1 assignment by TCRdb is unverifiable without DNA. Germline values: CDR1 DFQATT, CDR2 SNEGSKA (reference sequence). CDR3 length: 15 amino acids. CDR3 amino acids: CSASPGTGRRDTQYF.

Here the CDR3 reads CASSADSAEQYF. The chain joins TRBV18 to TRBJ2-7. The CDR3 contains 12 residues. Germline CDR1 is KGHSH and CDR2 is LQKENI.

The chain combines TRBV20-1 with TRBJ1-1. The CDR3 is 12 residues long. The germline gives CDR1 DFQATT, CDR2 SNEGSKA (reference sequence). The CDR3: CSALQSSIEAFF.

V usage is TRBV5-1 and J usage is TRBJ2-1; TCRdb lists TRBD2, though no DNA is available to test this call. The germline V gene has CDR1 SGHRS and CDR2 YFSETQ. This CDR3 comprises 15 residues. Here the CDR3 reads CASSSAGGAYNEQFF.

The CDR3 region is CATFDRATKEQYF. The V call is TRBV28, the J call TRBJ2-7; no DNA is available, so the TRBD1 call from TCRdb remains unchecked. Germline V CDR1 and CDR2: MDHEN, SYDVKM. The CDR3 sequence is 13 residues long.